This TCR beta chain was captured by sequencing in a study of CD8+CD57+ T cells in acquired aplastic anemia. Study information: Recorded DNA amounts for sorted CD4+ and CD8+ cells had an average of approximately 3 ug. General study results and limits: Patients and controls turned out to have approximately 29 CD8+ CDR3 sequences in common. The CD8+ Simpson's diversity of patients and controls was not significantly different.

Regarding this clonotype: Its antigen is currently unknown.

Looked up from germline, CDR1 is SEHNR and CDR2 is FQNEAQ (reference sequence). The trim removed 3 bases at V and 2 bases at J, leaving 4 bases unmatched. This CDR3 contains 16 residues. The study profiled TCR beta VDJ and CDR3 using genomic DNA as template. TCRdb re-called the reads through MiXCR, storing one row per CDR3 protein. The table has hundreds of thousands of distinct CDR3 sequences, approximately 55% seen once. The receptor was isolated from a human donor with severe aplastic anemia or a healthy control (not recorded which). Sequenced input: sorted CD4+, CD8+, or CD8+CD57+ T cells (not recorded which) from PBMCs. The rearrangement uses TRBV7-9 and TRBJ2-3; 11 bases align to TRBD2. DNA for the CDR3: TGTGCCAGCAGCTTTAGCGGGGGGGAGACCACAGATACGCAGTATTTT. The encoded protein is CASSFSGGETTDTQYF.